This passage covers 13 T cell receptor beta chains from one sample sequenced in a study of T cell responses to AZD1222 COVID-19 vaccine. Only in-frame clones appear in the TCRdb table, and some are missing; sequencing was by immunoSEQ multiplex PCR. The table records 100,000 to 120,000 clones, 70% to 90% of them present only once. Sequenced here: peripheral blood, sampled on day 0 of AZD1222 vaccination. The receptor source for this set is an adult in good health.

The V gene is TRBV5-1, the J gene TRBJ2-3, with D possibly being TRBD2 (7 bases). The V end was cut by 4 bases, the J end by 7 bases, with 16 bases between. The germline V gene has CDR1 SGHRS and CDR2 YFSETQ. This CDR3 has 14 residues. For the CDR3, the DNA is TGCGCCAGCAGCCAAAAACCGGGGGGCAATACGCAGTATTTT. This codes for CASSQKPGGNTQYF.

The J gene is TRBJ1-3, the V gene TRBV5-8; D is unresolved. Germline CDR1 reads SGHTS; CDR2 reads YDEGEE. CDR3 length: 16 amino acids. Trimming removed 2 bases from V and 0 bases from J, with 12 bases in between. The CDR3 nucleotides are TGTGCCAGCAGCTTCGCGGCCGCCAGCTCTGGAAACACCATATATTTT. Translation: CASSFAAASSGNTIYF. The full variable domain, rest sourced from reference TRBV5-8 and TRBJ1-3, is EAGVTQSPTHLIKTRGQQATLRCSPISGHTSVYWYQQALGLGLQFLLWYDEGEERNRGNFPPRFSGRQFPNYSSELNVNALELEDSALYLCASSFAAASSGNTIYFGEGSWLTVV.

V is TRBV3-1 (or the pseudogene TRBV3-2) and J is TRBJ1-1, with D maybe TRBD1 (6 bases). CDR1 and CDR2 from the germline V gene are LGHDT and YNNKEL (reference sequence). This CDR3 is 14 amino acids long. Trimming removed 3 bases at V and 5 bases at J, with 13 bases between. The CDR3 nucleotides read TGTGCCAGCAGCCAGACAGGCGGCCGGACTGAAGCTTTCTTT. This codes for CASSQTGGRTEAFF.

The chain recombines TRBV6-1 with TRBJ1-5; D remains ambiguous. With 0 bases removed from V and 6 bases from J, the gap between germline ends came to 9 bases. This CDR3 is built from 14 residues. CDR1 is MNHNS, CDR2 SASEGT, per germline. CDR3 sequence (DNA): TGTGCCAGCAGTGAAGCCCCCGGTCGTCAGCCCCAGCATTTT. This codes for CASSEAPGRQPQHF.

This chain connects TRBV28 to TRBJ1-2; D is perhaps TRBD1 (5 bases). The length of the CDR3 is 15 residues. CDR1 and CDR2 from the germline V gene are MDHEN and SYDVKM. Trimming pared 5 bases from V and 0 bases from J, leaving 13 bases between. The CDR3 spells CASSAPGTANYGYTF. The CDR3 DNA is TGTGCCAGCAGTGCCCCCGGGACGGCTAACTATGGCTACACCTTC.

The rearrangement links TRBV3-1 (or the pseudogene TRBV3-2) to TRBJ1-5, with D unclear. The CDR3 runs to 12 residues. Germline assignment: CDR1 LGHDT and CDR2 YNNKEL (reference sequence). With 5 bases removed from V and 0 bases from J, the gap between germline ends came to 2 bases. CDR3 amino acids: CASSVSNQPQHF. CDR3 nucleotides: TGTGCCAGCAGCGTTAGCAATCAGCCCCAGCATTTT.

The chain combines TRBV2 with TRBJ1-2; weak D call: TRBD1 (5 bases). Deletions cut 3 bases from V and 5 bases from J, with 10 bases between. Germline V gene lookup returns CDR1 SNHLY and CDR2 FYNNEI. This CDR3 contains 13 residues. DNA of the CDR3: TGTGCCAGCAGTGACAGAGGGGATTATGGCTACACCTTC. Translating it yields CASSDRGDYGYTF.

The V and J genes are TRBV4-1 and TRBJ1-6; 10 bases line up with TRBD1. The CDR3 extends over 20 amino acids. Unmatched junction bases numbered 17, after V lost 3 bases and J lost 6 bases. Germline V gene data show CDR1 as MGHRA and CDR2 as YSYEKL. The CDR3 protein is CASSQGAPGQGSRGNSPLHF. The CDR3 DNA reads as TGCGCCAGCAGCCAGGGGGCCCCGGGACAGGGGTCAAGGGGTAATTCACCCCTCCACTTT.

The chain carries TRBV5-1 and TRBJ1-1, with D perhaps matching TRBD1 (6 bases). Germline V gives CDR1 SGHRS, CDR2 YFSETQ. V was trimmed by 5 bases and J by 1 base, leaving 12 bases between them. This CDR3 contains 14 residues. The CDR3 DNA sequence: TGCGCCAGCAGGGTAGGGGGTTCGAACACTGAAGCTTTCTTT. It yields the protein CASRVGGSNTEAFF.

The CDR3: CASSIRDQNTEAFF. The CDR3 DNA reads TGTGCCAGCAGCATCCGGGACCAGAACACTGAAGCTTTCTTT. The J gene is TRBJ1-1, the V gene TRBV5-5, with a possible D match to TRBD1 (5 bases). Germline V gene data show CDR1 as SGHKS and CDR2 as YYEKEE (reference sequence). The CDR3 sequence is 14 residues long. V was pared by 4 bases and J by 1 base, with 11 bases between.

This clone is a singleton in its sample. The V call is TRBV6-5, the J call TRBJ2-3; possibly TRBD2 for D (7 bases). The CDR3 is 15 residues long. V lost 7 bases and J lost 5, with 19 bases in between. Germline V gives CDR1 MNHEY, CDR2 SVGAGI. The CDR3 DNA reads TGTGCCAGCACTCCATGGGAGGGGGGGCGAGATACGCAGTATTTT. The encoded protein is CASTPWEGGRDTQYF.

This clone has only one observation. The chain uses TRBV9 and TRBJ2-5; the match to TRBD1 covers 7 bases. Germline trimming cut 4 bases from V and 2 bases from J; bases unmatched to any gene: 8. Germline CDR1 SGDLS, CDR2 YYNGEE. The CDR3 length is 15 residues. DNA for the CDR3: TGTGCCAGCAGCCTCCCGGGACAGCTACAAGAGACCCAGTACTTC. This codes for CASSLPGQLQETQYF.

The table lists this clone with a count of one. The V and J genes are TRBV15 and TRBJ2-1; 7 nucleotides agree with TRBD2. V was pared by 0 bases and J by 0 bases, with 2 bases of the junction left unmatched. Per germline, CDR1 LNHNV and CDR2 YYDKDF (reference sequence). CDR3 length: 16 amino acids. DNA for the CDR3: TGTGCCACCAGCAGAGATCTAGCGGACTCCTACAATGAGCAGTTCTTC. It encodes CATSRDLADSYNEQFF. The complete variable domain, with remaining parts taken from reference TRBV15 and TRBJ2-1, reads DAMVIQNPRYQVTQFGKPVTLSCSQTLNHNVMYWYQQKSSQAPKLLFHYYDKDFNNEADTPDNFQSRRPNTSFCFLDIRSPGLGDTAMYLCATSRDLADSYNEQFFGPGTRLTVL.